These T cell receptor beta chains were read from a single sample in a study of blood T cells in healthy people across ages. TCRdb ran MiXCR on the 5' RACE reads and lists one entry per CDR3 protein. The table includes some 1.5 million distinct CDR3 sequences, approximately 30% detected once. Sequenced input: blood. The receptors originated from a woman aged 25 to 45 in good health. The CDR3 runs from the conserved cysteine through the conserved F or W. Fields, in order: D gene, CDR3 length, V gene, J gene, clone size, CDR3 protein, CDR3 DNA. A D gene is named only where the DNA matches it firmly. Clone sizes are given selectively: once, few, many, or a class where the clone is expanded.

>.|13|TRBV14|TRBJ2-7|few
CASSTNREYEQYF
TGTGCCAGCAGCACCAACAGGGAATACGAGCAGTACTTC
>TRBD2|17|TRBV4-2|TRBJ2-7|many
CASSQDRLAGGTYEQYF
TGTGCCAGCAGCCAAGATAGGCTAGCGGGAGGAACCTACGAGCAGTACTTC
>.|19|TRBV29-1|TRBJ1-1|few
CSVESVPTGESYLNTEAFF
TGCAGCGTTGAATCGGTGCCGACCGGGGAGAGCTATCTTAACACTGAAGCTTTCTTT
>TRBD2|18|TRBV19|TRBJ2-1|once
CASSNPPIGLGTGNEQFF
TGTGCCAGTAGTAATCCCCCAATCGGACTAGGGACTGGCAATGAGCAGTTCTTC
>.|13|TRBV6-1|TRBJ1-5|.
CASSVTGHQPQHF
TGTGCCAGCAGTGTGACAGGCCATCAGCCCCAGCATTTT
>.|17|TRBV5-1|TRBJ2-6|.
CVSSLGTVRSGANVLTF
TGCGTCAGCAGCTTGGGTACAGTGCGCTCTGGGGCCAACGTCCTGACTTTC
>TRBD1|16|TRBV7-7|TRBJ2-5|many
CASSPSLSTGVETQYF
TGTGCCAGCAGCCCTTCCCTATCGACAGGGGTTGAGACCCAGTACTTC
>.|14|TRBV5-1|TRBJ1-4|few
CASSSDQPHKKLFF
TGCGCCAGCAGCTCGGACCAGCCCCACAAAAAACTGTTTTTT
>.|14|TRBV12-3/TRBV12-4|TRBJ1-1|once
CASSLDFRGSEAFF
TGTGCCAGCAGTTTAGATTTTCGAGGGTCTGAAGCTTTCTTT
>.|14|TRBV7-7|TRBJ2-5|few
CASSPGREGETQYF
TGTGCCAGCAGCCCGGGCCGCGAGGGGGAGACCCAGTACTTC
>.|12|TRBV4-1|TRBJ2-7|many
CASRSRSYEQYF
TGCGCCAGCCGTTCCAGGAGCTACGAGCAGTACTTC
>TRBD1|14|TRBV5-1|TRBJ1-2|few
CASSSDRGIYGYTF
TGCGCCAGCAGCTCGGACAGGGGAATCTATGGCTACACCTTC
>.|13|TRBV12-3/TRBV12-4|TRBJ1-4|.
CASSTLDQGKLFF
TGTGCCAGCAGTACGCTGGACCAAGGAAAACTGTTTTTT
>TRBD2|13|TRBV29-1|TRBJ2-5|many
CSVEAGTIGTQYF
TGCAGCGTTGAAGCCGGGACTATCGGGACCCAGTACTTC
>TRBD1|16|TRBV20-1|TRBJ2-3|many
CSARGGTDRATDTQYF
TGCAGTGCTAGAGGGGGGACGGACAGGGCAACAGATACGCAGTATTTT
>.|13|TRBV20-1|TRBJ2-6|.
CSARDLGANVRTF
TGCAGTGCTAGAGATCTGGGGGCCAACGTCCGGACTTTC
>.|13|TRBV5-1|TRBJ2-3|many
CASSASGTDTQYF
TGTGCCAGCAGCGCGAGCGGAACAGATACGCAGTATTTT
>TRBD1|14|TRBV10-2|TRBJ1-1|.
CASRNDRGWTEAFF
TGCGCCAGCAGGAACGACAGGGGTTGGACTGAAGCTTTCTTT
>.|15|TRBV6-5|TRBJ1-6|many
CASSPTGTNNSPLHF
TGTGCCAGCAGTCCCACCGGGACAAACAATTCACCCCTCCACTTT
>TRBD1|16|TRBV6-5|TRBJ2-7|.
CASRAWGTGSPYEQYF
TGTGCCAGTAGGGCTTGGGGGACAGGCAGCCCCTACGAGCAGTACTTC
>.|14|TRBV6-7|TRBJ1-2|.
CASSPNLGDYGYTF
TGTGCCAGCAGCCCGAACCTCGGCGACTATGGCTACACCTTC
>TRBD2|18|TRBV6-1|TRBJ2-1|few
CASSEAGAGGSSYNEQFF
TGTGCCAGCAGTGAAGCCGGGGCGGGGGGTAGCTCCTACAATGAGCAGTTCTTC
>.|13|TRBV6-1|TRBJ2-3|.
CASTPRREDTQYF
TGTGCCAGTACGCCCCGGAGGGAGGATACGCAGTATTTT
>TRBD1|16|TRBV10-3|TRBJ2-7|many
CAIGANTGQGKNEQYF
TGTGCCATCGGGGCAAACACCGGACAGGGGAAAAACGAGCAGTACTTC
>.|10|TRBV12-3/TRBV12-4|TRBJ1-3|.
CASSCHTIYF
TGTGCCAGCAGTTGTCACACCATATATTTT
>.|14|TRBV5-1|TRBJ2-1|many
CASSLAGLYNEQFF
TGCGCCAGCAGCTTGGCCGGACTCTACAATGAGCAGTTCTTC
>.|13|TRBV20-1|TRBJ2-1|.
CSYRDSTTYEQFF
TGCAGTTACCGGGACTCAACTACCTACGAGCAGTTCTTC
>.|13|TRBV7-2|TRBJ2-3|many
CASSPRAGDTQYF
TGTGCCAGCAGCCCCCGAGCGGGAGATACGCAGTATTTT
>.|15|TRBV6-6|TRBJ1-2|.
CASSYGGQGNYGYTF
TGTGCCAGCAGTTACGGTGGGCAGGGGAACTATGGCTACACCTTC
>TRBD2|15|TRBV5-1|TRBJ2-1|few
CASSLLVTGGNEQFF
TGCGCCAGCAGCCTACTGGTGACGGGGGGGAATGAGCAGTTCTTC
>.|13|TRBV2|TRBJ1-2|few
CASSEFEDYGYTF
TGTGCCAGCAGTGAATTTGAGGACTATGGCTACACCTTC
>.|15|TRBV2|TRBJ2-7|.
CASSGPLSLSYEQYF
TGTGCCAGCAGTGGACCTCTTTCCCTCTCCTACGAGCAGTACTTC
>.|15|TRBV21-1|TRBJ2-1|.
CASFRGRASGNEQFF
TGTGCCAGCTTCCGCGGGAGGGCCTCGGGCAATGAGCAGTTCTTC
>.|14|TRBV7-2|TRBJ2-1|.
CASSLTGIQETQFF
TGTGCCAGCAGCTTGACAGGAATTCAAGAGACCCAGTTCTTC
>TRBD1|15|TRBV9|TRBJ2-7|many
CASSGTGGGVYEQYF
TGTGCCAGCAGCGGCACAGGGGGTGGTGTGTACGAGCAGTACTTC
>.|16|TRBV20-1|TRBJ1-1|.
CSAPPEGPLAGTEAFF
TGCAGTGCTCCCCCCGAGGGACCGCTAGCGGGAACTGAAGCTTTCTTT
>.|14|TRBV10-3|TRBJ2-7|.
CAISESSPGYEQYF
TGTGCCATCAGTGAGTCTTCGCCCGGGTACGAGCAGTACTTC
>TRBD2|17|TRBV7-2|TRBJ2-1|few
CASSLEFGTSGRKVQFF
TGTGCCAGCAGCTTAGAGTTTGGGACTAGCGGGAGGAAAGTGCAGTTCTTC
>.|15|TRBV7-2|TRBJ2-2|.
CASSRQARGTGELFF
TGTGCCAGCAGCCGACAGGCTAGGGGCACCGGGGAGCTGTTTTTT
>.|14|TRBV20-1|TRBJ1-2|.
CSAKRDTSLYGYTF
TGCAGTGCTAAACGGGACACCTCACTCTATGGCTACACCTTC
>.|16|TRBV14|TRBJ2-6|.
CASSPRELSGADVLTF
TGTGCCAGCAGCCCCCGTGAGCTCTCTGGGGCCGACGTCCTGACTTTC
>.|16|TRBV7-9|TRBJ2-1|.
CASSLAVQRLRNEQFF
TGTGCCAGCAGCTTAGCGGTCCAGCGGCTAAGGAATGAGCAGTTCTTC
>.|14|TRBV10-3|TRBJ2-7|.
CAISVSQASYEQYF
TGTGCCATTAGTGTGTCCCAGGCCTCCTACGAGCAGTACTTC
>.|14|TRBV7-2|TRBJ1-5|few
CASSYLSGNQPQHF
TGTGCCAGCAGCTATCTCAGCGGGAATCAGCCCCAGCATTTT
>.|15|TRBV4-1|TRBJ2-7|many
CASSQDTGIFYEQYF
TGCGCCAGCAGCCAAGATACAGGGATCTTCTACGAGCAGTACTTC
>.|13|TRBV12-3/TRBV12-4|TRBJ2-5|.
CASSPTTGLAKYF
TGTGCCAGCAGTCCTACTACGGGCCTCGCAAAGTACTTC
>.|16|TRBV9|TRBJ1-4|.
CASSVAGTRTNEKLFF
TGTGCCAGCAGCGTCGCAGGGACGAGAACTAATGAAAAACTGTTTTTT
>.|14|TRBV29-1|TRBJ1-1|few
CSVPGLLRNTEAFF
TGCAGCGTTCCGGGCCTCCTCAGGAACACTGAAGCTTTCTTT
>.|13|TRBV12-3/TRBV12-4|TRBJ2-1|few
CASSLLDLNEQFF
TGTGCCAGCAGTCTTTTGGATCTCAATGAGCAGTTCTTC
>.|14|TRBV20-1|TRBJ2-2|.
CSGRLDGPTGELFF
TGCAGTGGAAGGCTGGACGGACCCACCGGGGAGCTGTTTTTT
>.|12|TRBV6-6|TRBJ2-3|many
CASSSQADTQYF
TGTGCCAGCAGCTCCCAAGCAGATACGCAGTATTTT